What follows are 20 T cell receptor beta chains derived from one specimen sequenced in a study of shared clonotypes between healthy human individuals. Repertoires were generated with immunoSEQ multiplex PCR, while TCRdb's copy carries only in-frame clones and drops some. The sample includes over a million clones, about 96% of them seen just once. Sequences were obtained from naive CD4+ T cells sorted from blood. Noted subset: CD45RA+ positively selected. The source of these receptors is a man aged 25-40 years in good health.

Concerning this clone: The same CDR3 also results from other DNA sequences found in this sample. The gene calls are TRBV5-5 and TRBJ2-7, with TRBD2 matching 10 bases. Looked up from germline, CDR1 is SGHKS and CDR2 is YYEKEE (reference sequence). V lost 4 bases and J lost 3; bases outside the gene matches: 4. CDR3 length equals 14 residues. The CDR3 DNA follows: TGTGCCAGCAGCCGGACTAGCGGAAACTACGAGCAGTACTTC. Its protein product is CASSRTSGNYEQYF. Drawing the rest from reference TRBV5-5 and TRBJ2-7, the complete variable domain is DAGVTQSPTHLIKTRGQQVTLRCSPISGHKSVSWYQQVLGQGPQFIFQYYEKEERGRGNFPDRFSARQFPNYSSELNVNALLLGDSALYLCASSRTSGNYEQYFGPGTRLTVT.

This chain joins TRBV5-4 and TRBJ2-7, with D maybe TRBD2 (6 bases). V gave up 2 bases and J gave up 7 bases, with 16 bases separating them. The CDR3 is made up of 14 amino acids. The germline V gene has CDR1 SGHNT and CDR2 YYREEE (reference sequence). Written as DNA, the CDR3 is TGTGCCAGCAGCTTAGCGGGCGTTGGGTGGGAGCAGTACTTC. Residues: CASSLAGVGWEQYF.

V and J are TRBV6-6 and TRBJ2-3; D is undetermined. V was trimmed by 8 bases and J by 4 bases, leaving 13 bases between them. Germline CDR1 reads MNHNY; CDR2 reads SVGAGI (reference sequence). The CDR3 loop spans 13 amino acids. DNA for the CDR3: TGTGCCAGCGGTCGCCTTGGGGCAGATACGCAGTATTTT. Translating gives CASGRLGADTQYF.

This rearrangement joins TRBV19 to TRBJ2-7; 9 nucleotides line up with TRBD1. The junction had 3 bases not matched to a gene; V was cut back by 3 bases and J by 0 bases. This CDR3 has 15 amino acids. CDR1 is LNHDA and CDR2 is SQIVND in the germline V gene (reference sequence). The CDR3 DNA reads TGTGCCAGTAGTATCCGGACAGGGGACTCCTACGAGCAGTACTTC. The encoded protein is CASSIRTGDSYEQYF.

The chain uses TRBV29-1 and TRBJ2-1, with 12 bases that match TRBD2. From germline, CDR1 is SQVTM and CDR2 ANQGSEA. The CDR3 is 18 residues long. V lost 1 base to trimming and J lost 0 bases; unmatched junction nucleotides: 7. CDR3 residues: CSVEGGTSGPSSYNEQFF. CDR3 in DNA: TGCAGCGTTGAAGGGGGGACTAGCGGGCCGAGCTCCTACAATGAGCAGTTCTTC.

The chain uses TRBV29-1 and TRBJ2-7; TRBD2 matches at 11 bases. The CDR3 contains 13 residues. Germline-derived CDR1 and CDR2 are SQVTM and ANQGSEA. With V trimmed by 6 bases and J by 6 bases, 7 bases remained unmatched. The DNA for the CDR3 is TGCAGCGTCCGACTAGCGGGACCTGGCGAGCAGTACTTC. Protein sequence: CSVRLAGPGEQYF.

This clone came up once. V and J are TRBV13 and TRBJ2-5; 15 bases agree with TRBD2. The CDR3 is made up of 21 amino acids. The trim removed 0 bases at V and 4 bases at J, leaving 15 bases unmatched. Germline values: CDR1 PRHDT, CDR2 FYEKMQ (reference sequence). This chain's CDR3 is CASSLGWTGTSGRLAVETQYF. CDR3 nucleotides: TGTGCCAGCAGCTTAGGCTGGACCGGGACTAGCGGGAGGTTGGCGGTAGAGACCCAGTACTTC.

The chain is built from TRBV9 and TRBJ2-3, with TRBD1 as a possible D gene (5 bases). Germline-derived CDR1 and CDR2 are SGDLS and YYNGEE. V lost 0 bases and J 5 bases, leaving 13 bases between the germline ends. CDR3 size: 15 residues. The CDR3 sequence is CASSVEVGQGDTQYF. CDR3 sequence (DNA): TGTGCCAGCAGCGTAGAGGTGGGGCAGGGAGATACGCAGTATTTT.

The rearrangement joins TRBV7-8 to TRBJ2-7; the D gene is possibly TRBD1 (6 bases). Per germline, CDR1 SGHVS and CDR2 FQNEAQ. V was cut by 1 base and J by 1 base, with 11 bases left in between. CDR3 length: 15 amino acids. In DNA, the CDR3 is TGTGCCAGCAGCTTAGTTCCAGGGGAGTCCTACGAGCAGTACTTC. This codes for CASSLVPGESYEQYF.

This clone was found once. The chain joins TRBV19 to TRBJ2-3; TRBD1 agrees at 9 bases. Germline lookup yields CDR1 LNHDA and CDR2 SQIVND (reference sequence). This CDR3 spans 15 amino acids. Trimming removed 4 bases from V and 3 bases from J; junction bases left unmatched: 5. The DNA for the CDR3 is TGTGCCAGTAGTACAACAGGGGGCCCTACAGATACGCAGTATTTT. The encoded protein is CASSTTGGPTDTQYF.

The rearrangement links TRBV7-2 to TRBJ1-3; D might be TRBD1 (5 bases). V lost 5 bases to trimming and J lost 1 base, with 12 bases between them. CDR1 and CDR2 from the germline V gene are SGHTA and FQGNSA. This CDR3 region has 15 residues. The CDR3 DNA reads TGTGCCAGCAGCGATACAGGCGAGTCTGGAAACACCATATATTTT. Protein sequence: CASSDTGESGNTIYF.

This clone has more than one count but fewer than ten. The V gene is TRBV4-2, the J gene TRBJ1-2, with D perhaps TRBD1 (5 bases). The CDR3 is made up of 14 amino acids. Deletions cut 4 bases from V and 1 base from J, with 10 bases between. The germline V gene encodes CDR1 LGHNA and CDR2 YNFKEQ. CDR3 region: CASSPDRLNYGYTF. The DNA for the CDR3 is TGTGCCAGCAGCCCCGACAGACTTAACTATGGCTACACCTTC.

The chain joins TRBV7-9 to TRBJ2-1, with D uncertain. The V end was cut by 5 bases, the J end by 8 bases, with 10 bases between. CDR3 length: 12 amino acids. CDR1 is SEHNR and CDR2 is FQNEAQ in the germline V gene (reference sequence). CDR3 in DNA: TGTGCCAGCAGCCCCGTAGGTTATGAGCAGTTCTTC. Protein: CASSPVGYEQFF.

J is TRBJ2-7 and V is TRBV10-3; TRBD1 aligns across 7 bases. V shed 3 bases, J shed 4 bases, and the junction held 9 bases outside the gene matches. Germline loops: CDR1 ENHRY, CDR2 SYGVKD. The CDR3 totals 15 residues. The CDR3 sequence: CAISDLRDSPYEQYF. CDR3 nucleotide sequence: TGTGCCATCAGTGACCTTAGGGACAGCCCATACGAGCAGTACTTC.

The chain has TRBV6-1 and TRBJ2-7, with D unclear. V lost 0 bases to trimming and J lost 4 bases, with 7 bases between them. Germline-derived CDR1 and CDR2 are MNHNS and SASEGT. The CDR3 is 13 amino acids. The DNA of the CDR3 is TGTGCCAGCAGTGAAGCATTAGTTTACGAGCAGTACTTC. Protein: CASSEALVYEQYF.

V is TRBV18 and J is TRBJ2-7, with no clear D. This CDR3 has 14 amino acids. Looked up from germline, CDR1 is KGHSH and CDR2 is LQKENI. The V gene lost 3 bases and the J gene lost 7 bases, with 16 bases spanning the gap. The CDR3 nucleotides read TGTGCCAGCTCACCCGCTCTAAGCTTGTGGGAGCAGTACTTC. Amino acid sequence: CASSPALSLWEQYF.

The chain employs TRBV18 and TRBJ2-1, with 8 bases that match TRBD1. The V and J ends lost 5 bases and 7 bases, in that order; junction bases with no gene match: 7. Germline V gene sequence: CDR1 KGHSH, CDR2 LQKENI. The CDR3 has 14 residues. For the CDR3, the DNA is TGTGCCAGCTCATCCCTGGACAGGGTGAATGAGCAGTTCTTC. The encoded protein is CASSSLDRVNEQFF.

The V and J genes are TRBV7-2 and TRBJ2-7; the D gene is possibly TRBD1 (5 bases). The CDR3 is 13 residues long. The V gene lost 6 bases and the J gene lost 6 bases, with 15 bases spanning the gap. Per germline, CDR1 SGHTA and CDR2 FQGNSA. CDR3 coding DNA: TGTGCCAGCAGAAACAGGCCTGACTCCGAGCAGTACTTC. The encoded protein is CASRNRPDSEQYF.

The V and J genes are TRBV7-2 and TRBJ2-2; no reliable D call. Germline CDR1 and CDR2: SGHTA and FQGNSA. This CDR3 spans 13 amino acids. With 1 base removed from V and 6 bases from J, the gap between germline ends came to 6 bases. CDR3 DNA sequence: TGTGCCAGCAGCTTAGTAGGACCCGGGGAGCTGTTTTTT. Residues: CASSLVGPGELFF. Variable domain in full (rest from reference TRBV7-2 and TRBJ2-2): GAGVSQSPSNKVTEKGKDVELRCDPISGHTALYWYRQSLGQGLEFLIYFQGNSAPDKSGLPSDRFSAERTGGSVSTLTIQRTQQEDSAVYLCASSLVGPGELFFGEGSRLTVL.

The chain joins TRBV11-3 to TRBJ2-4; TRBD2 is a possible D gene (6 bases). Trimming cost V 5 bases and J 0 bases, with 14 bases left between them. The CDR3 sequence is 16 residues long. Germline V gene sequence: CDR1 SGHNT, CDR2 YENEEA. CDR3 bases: TGTGCCAGCAGCCCGGGTGGGGGGAAAGCCAAAAACATTCAGTACTTC. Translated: CASSPGGGKAKNIQYF.